Below are 25 T cell receptor beta chains sequenced from a single sample in a study of T-cell memory formation after mild COVID-19. Via MiXCR, TCRdb re-called the 5' RACE reads, giving one row per CDR3 protein. There are about 440,000 distinct CDR3 sequences in the sample; 15% to 25% occur only once, and more than 8% lies in the top ten. Specimen: PBMCs or a T cell subset sorted from them (not recorded which). Receptors were obtained from an adult woman who had mild COVID-19 (a few samples of this study predate the infection). Cell type and time point are not known.

This clonotype was detected a few times. The rearrangement uses TRBV28 and TRBJ1-2, with a possible D match to TRBD1 (5 bases). This CDR3 is built from 15 residues. Per germline, CDR1 MDHEN and CDR2 SYDVKM. Trimming cost V 6 bases and J 4 bases, with 18 bases left between them. The CDR3 loop reads CASSQRGGRIYGYTF. In DNA, the CDR3 is TGTGCCAGCAGCCAGAGGGGTGGACGGATCTATGGCTACACCTTC.

This rearrangement joins TRBV12-3 or TRBV12-4 to TRBJ2-5, with 10 positions matching TRBD2. CDR3 length: 13 residues. V shed 5 bases and J 7 bases; nucleotides not matched to a gene: 4. This CDR3 reads CASSPGLAATQYF. The CDR3 DNA is TGTGCCAGCAGTCCTGGACTAGCGGCGACCCAGTACTTC.

This clonotype came up a few times. The rearrangement joins TRBV24-1 to TRBJ2-7; D gene uncertain. There are 15 residues in the CDR3. Deletions cut 0 bases from V and 1 base from J, with 9 bases between. The germline CDR1 and CDR2 sequences are KGHDR and SFDVKD. The CDR3 here is CATSDLRSGSYEQYF. The CDR3 nucleotides read TGTGCCACCAGTGATTTGAGGTCTGGATCCTACGAGCAGTACTTC.

The rearrangement uses TRBV6-1 and TRBJ1-2; D is uncertain. Trimming pared 6 bases from V and 6 bases from J, leaving 8 bases between. The CDR3 loop spans 11 amino acids. Germline loops: CDR1 MNHNS, CDR2 SASEGT. CDR3 in amino acids: CASRIRDGYTF. The DNA for the CDR3 is TGTGCCAGCAGAATTCGTGATGGCTACACCTTC.

The chain combines TRBV20-1 with TRBJ2-1; 8 bases line up with TRBD2. The CDR3 is 14 residues long. The germline V gene encodes CDR1 DFQATT and CDR2 SNEGSKA (reference sequence). Trimming took 2 bases from V and 3 from J; bases not matched to a gene: 3. In nucleotides, the CDR3 is TGCAGTGCTAGAAGTACTAGCGGCTACAATGAGCAGTTCTTC. It yields the protein CSARSTSGYNEQFF.

This sequence joins TRBV7-9 and TRBJ2-5, with 7 bases lining up with TRBD2. Germline trimming cut 5 bases from V and 4 bases from J; bases unmatched to any gene: 13. CDR3 length: 16 amino acids. From germline, CDR1 is SEHNR and CDR2 FQNEAQ (reference sequence). The CDR3 region is CASSLGAERGGETQYF. The CDR3, as DNA: TGTGCCAGCAGCCTAGGGGCCGAGCGGGGAGGAGAGACCCAGTACTTC.

This clonotype appeared a few times. The rearrangement joins TRBV20-1 to TRBJ1-2; D is possibly TRBD1 (5 bases). The CDR3 is 14 residues long. V lost 0 bases to trimming and J lost 5 bases, with 13 bases between them. Germline lookup yields CDR1 DFQATT and CDR2 SNEGSKA (reference sequence). For the CDR3, the DNA is TGCAGTGCTAGAGAGGCAGGGATTAATTATGGCTACACCTTC. The encoded protein is CSAREAGINYGYTF.

This chain uses TRBV20-1 with TRBJ1-1; D may be TRBD1 (5 bases). CDR1 is DFQATT, CDR2 SNEGSKA, per germline (reference sequence). Trimming left V 0 bases short and J 3 bases short, with 14 bases between. The CDR3 is made up of 15 amino acids. CDR3: CSARDFEGQDTEAFF. CDR3 nucleotide sequence: TGCAGTGCTAGAGATTTCGAGGGGCAGGACACTGAAGCTTTCTTT.

The chain links TRBV20-1 to TRBJ1-2; D might be TRBD1 (6 bases). V shed 3 bases and J shed 3 bases, with 14 bases lying between them. This CDR3 has 14 residues. Germline V gene lookup returns CDR1 DFQATT and CDR2 SNEGSKA (reference sequence). CDR3 sequence (DNA): TGCAGTGCTAGGGCAGGGGTGGATTACTATGGCTACACCTTC. Translating gives CSARAGVDYYGYTF.

The rearrangement uses TRBV9 and TRBJ2-7, with TRBD2 matching 8 bases. Looked up from germline, CDR1 is SGDLS and CDR2 is YYNGEE. The CDR3 consists of 15 residues. The junction had 6 bases not matched to a gene; V was cut back by 0 bases and J by 4 bases. DNA of the CDR3: TGTGCCAGCAGCGTAGGAGTAGCGGGGTTATACGAGCAGTACTTC. Amino acids: CASSVGVAGLYEQYF.

This clonotype has a handful of counts. The gene calls are TRBV10-3 and TRBJ2-5, with TRBD1 as a possible D gene (6 bases). This CDR3 is built from 12 residues. Germline CDR1 ENHRY, CDR2 SYGVKD. V was shortened by 8 bases and J by 2 bases, with 9 bases between the two germline ends. Here the CDR3 DNA reads TGTGCCATCGGGACATCTCAAGAGACCCAGTACTTC. Its translation: CAIGTSQETQYF.

In this sample, this clonotype turned up a few times. The chain links TRBV28 to TRBJ2-3; TRBD1 might be the D (5 bases). The CDR3 extends over 15 amino acids. V was cut by 3 bases and J by 0 bases, with 10 bases left in between. CDR1 is MDHEN and CDR2 is SYDVKM in the germline V gene. The CDR3 spells CASSFGQGSTDTQYF. The DNA for the CDR3 is TGTGCCAGCAGTTTTGGGCAGGGCAGCACAGATACGCAGTATTTT.

The CDR3 loop reads CASSLAGPKAEAFF. Written as DNA, the CDR3 is TGTGCCAGCAGCTTAGCCGGACCAAAAGCCGAAGCTTTCTTT. The V gene is TRBV7-9, the J gene TRBJ1-1; D unresolved. CDR3 length: 14 residues. Trimming took 0 bases from V and 8 from J, leaving 13 bases between them. Germline CDR1 SEHNR, CDR2 FQNEAQ (reference sequence).

This clonotype was counted only a few times. V is TRBV30 and J is TRBJ1-2; D is possibly TRBD1 (5 bases). Between the trimmed V and J ends, which lost 1 base and 2 bases, there was a span of 11 bases. Germline CDR1 GTSNPN, CDR2 SVGIG (reference sequence). The CDR3 runs 14 residues. CDR3 in DNA: TGTGCCTGGAGTGCAGGGTCAGAGAACTATGGCTACACCTTC. Its protein product is CAWSAGSENYGYTF.

The J gene is TRBJ2-2, the V gene TRBV7-3; 8 bases are shared with TRBD2. V lost 5 bases and J lost 2; bases outside the gene matches: 4. This CDR3 is built from 15 residues. Germline values: CDR1 SGHTA, CDR2 FQGTGA. Here the CDR3 reads CASSRTSGNTGELFF. The CDR3 coding sequence is TGTGCCAGCAGCCGCACTAGCGGTAACACCGGGGAGCTGTTTTTT.

The V gene is TRBV27, the J gene TRBJ1-1, with a tentative D call TRBD1 (5 bases). CDR3 length equals 14 residues. Trimming took 2 bases from V and 3 from J, leaving 10 bases between them. CDR1 and CDR2 from the germline V gene are MNHEY and SMNVEV (reference sequence). The CDR3 loop reads CASSLRGLDTEAFF. DNA for the CDR3: TGTGCCAGCAGTTTAAGGGGTTTGGACACTGAAGCTTTCTTT.

V and J are TRBV11-3 and TRBJ2-5; D could derive from TRBD1 or TRBD2 (5 bases each). The CDR3 runs 17 residues. From germline, CDR1 is SGHNT and CDR2 YENEEA. Trimming took 0 bases from V and 3 from J, leaving 17 bases between them. The CDR3 sequence is CASSLDFRGGLEETQYF. The CDR3 DNA reads as TGTGCCAGCAGCTTAGATTTCCGGGGCGGATTGGAAGAGACCCAGTACTTC.

This clonotype has a count of ten or more. The chain joins TRBV4-2 to TRBJ2-7; D may be TRBD2 (6 bases). Trimming removed 1 base from V and 4 bases from J, with 17 bases in between. The germline CDR1 and CDR2 sequences are LGHNA and YNFKEQ. The length of the CDR3 is 16 residues. The CDR3 nucleotides read TGTGCCAGCAGCCAAGGGTACGGGGGAAACGTTTACGAGCAGTACTTC. This codes for CASSQGYGGNVYEQYF.

The table lists this clonotype with a few counts. The CDR3, as DNA: TGTGCCATCAGTGCCAGGGTTGAGGAGCAGCCCCAGCATTTT. Amino acid sequence: CAISARVEEQPQHF. The chain combines TRBV10-3 with TRBJ1-5; a weak D match, TRBD1 (5 bases). CDR3 length: 14 residues. The germline V gene has CDR1 ENHRY and CDR2 SYGVKD. The V gene lost 4 bases and the J gene lost 7 bases, with 14 bases spanning the gap.

The rearrangement uses TRBV25-1 and TRBJ2-3; 10 bases fit TRBD2. Germline values: CDR1 MGHDK, CDR2 SYGVNS. The ends lost 3 bases at V and 2 bases at J; junction bases unmatched: 8. This CDR3 spans 17 amino acids. This chain's CDR3 is CASSDGSGGPYTDTQYF. The CDR3 nucleotides read TGTGCCAGCAGTGACGGTAGCGGGGGGCCGTACACAGATACGCAGTATTTT.

The CDR3 loop reads CASSLTQGADNEQFF. The CDR3 DNA reads TGTGCCAGCAGTTTAACACAGGGGGCTGACAATGAGCAGTTCTTC. The rearrangement links TRBV12-3 or TRBV12-4 to TRBJ2-1, with TRBD1 identical over 9 bases. The CDR3 loop spans 15 amino acids. V was pared by 2 bases and J by 5 bases, with 4 bases of the junction left unmatched.

The chain employs TRBV12-3 or TRBV12-4 and TRBJ1-1, with 7 bases lining up with TRBD1. V lost 7 bases, J lost 10 bases, and 12 bases stayed unmatched. The CDR3 totals 13 residues. The CDR3 region has the DNA TGTGCCAGCACCATGACAGGGACCAGTGGAGCTTTCTTT. The encoded protein is CASTMTGTSGAFF.

The chain is built from TRBV7-2 and TRBJ1-1; maybe TRBD1 (5 bases). V lost 0 bases, J lost 4 bases, and 12 bases lay in between. The CDR3 contains 15 residues. Germline CDR1 and CDR2: SGHTA and FQGNSA. The CDR3 loop reads CASSLAGQGITEAFF. The CDR3 coding sequence is TGTGCCAGCAGCTTAGCTGGGCAGGGAATCACTGAAGCTTTCTTT.

The rearrangement uses TRBV20-1 and TRBJ2-1, with TRBD1 matching over 10 bases. Germline lookup yields CDR1 DFQATT and CDR2 SNEGSKA (reference sequence). The CDR3 is made up of 17 amino acids. Losses at the gene ends were 0 bases for V and 3 bases for J; bases not matched to a gene: 8. CDR3 loop: CSARDSLRTGGYNEQFF. CDR3 nucleotide sequence: TGCAGTGCTAGAGACTCTCTGCGGACAGGGGGCTACAATGAGCAGTTCTTC.

The rearrangement joins TRBV29-1 to TRBJ2-6, with D possibly being TRBD1 (5 bases). This CDR3 is built from 15 residues. The V and J ends lost 4 bases and 0 bases respectively, with 10 bases between them. CDR1 is SQVTM and CDR2 is ANQGSEA in the germline V gene. CDR3 in amino acids: CSVVSGNSGANVLTF. DNA for the CDR3: TGCAGCGTTGTCTCAGGGAACTCTGGGGCCAACGTCCTGACTTTC.